These 10 T cell receptor beta chains share one sample of origin, sequenced in a study of blood T cell repertoires in COVID-19. This table comes from immunoSEQ multiplex PCR, and its TCRdb copy is limited to in-frame clones, with some not included. The table includes approximately 360,000 clones, around 87% detected once. The sample consisted of PBMCs or T cells enriched from blood (not recorded which). The receptor source for this set is a man aged 35 to 55 in a cohort exposed to, infected with or recovered from COVID-19 (not recorded which).

The genes are TRBV12-5 and TRBJ2-2, with D possibly TRBD1 on 5 matching bases. The CDR3 is made up of 17 amino acids. V lost 1 base, J lost 0 bases, and 12 bases lay in between. CDR1 and CDR2 from the germline V gene are LGHNT and FRNRAP. The DNA of the CDR3 is TGTGCTAGTGGTTTGGCCCCGGGCAGGGCGAACACCGGGGAGCTGTTTTTT. The encoded protein is CASGLAPGRANTGELFF.

The rearrangement links TRBV18 to TRBJ2-3; 11 bases align to TRBD2. The CDR3 has 17 amino acids. Germline CDR1 reads KGHSH; CDR2 reads LQKENI. The V segment lost 4 bases and the J segment 6 bases; nucleotides outside the gene matches: 12. CDR3 sequence: CASSLNSSGRQDDTQYF. The CDR3 region has the DNA TGTGCCAGCTCACTCAATTCTAGCGGGAGGCAAGACGATACGCAGTATTTT.

This chain uses TRBV28 with TRBJ2-1, with 10 bases identical to TRBD2. The CDR3 is made up of 15 amino acids. J lost 4 bases, V lost 4 bases, and 4 bases had no gene match. Germline values: CDR1 MDHEN, CDR2 SYDVKM. CDR3 DNA sequence: TGTGCCAGCAGTTCAGCGGGAGGGCCTTACAATGAGCAGTTCTTC. Amino acid sequence: CASSSAGGPYNEQFF.

This clone was detected a few times. The rearrangement uses TRBV24-1 and TRBJ2-1, with a possible D match to TRBD2 (6 bases). With 5 bases removed from V and 2 bases from J, the gap between germline ends came to 12 bases. The CDR3 has 15 residues. Per the germline V gene, CDR1 is KGHDR and CDR2 is SFDVKD. The CDR3 loop reads CATSGDGSAYNEQFF. The CDR3 DNA follows: TGTGCCACCAGTGGAGACGGGAGTGCCTACAATGAGCAGTTCTTC.

This chain joins TRBV5-4 and TRBJ2-7, with D perhaps TRBD2 (7 bases). Germline values: CDR1 SGHNT, CDR2 YYREEE (reference sequence). The CDR3 is made up of 16 amino acids. V dropped 4 bases and J dropped 2 bases, with 19 bases sitting between them. This chain's CDR3 is CASSPGGGLGAYEQYF. CDR3 nucleotides: TGTGCCAGCAGCCCGGGGGGCGGGCTAGGGGCCTACGAGCAGTACTTC.

V and J are TRBV11-2 and TRBJ1-3; no clear D. CDR1 SGHAT and CDR2 FQNNGV come from the germline V gene. V was clipped by 3 bases and J by 0 bases, with 6 bases between them. The CDR3 loop spans 14 amino acids. The CDR3: CASSFSNSGNTIYF. The CDR3 DNA reads as TGTGCCAGCAGCTTCAGTAACTCTGGAAACACCATATATTTT.

V usage is TRBV27 and J usage is TRBJ2-7; 7 bases match TRBD1. This CDR3 has 14 amino acids. The V gene's germline CDR1 is MNHEY and CDR2 SMNVEV (reference sequence). V shed 5 bases and J 4 bases; nucleotides not matched to a gene: 8. For the CDR3, the DNA is TGTGCCAGCAGTGCCCCGGGACAGAGATACGAGCAGTACTTC. Protein product: CASSAPGQRYEQYF.

This chain links TRBV28 with TRBJ1-6; 9 bases fit TRBD1. The CDR3 spans 14 residues. Germline assignment: CDR1 MDHEN and CDR2 SYDVKM. The V segment lost 3 bases and the J segment 7 bases; nucleotides outside the gene matches: 1. The CDR3 nucleotides read TGTGCCAGCAGTTTGGGGACAGGGAATTCACCCCTCCACTTT. As protein: CASSLGTGNSPLHF.

This clone has only one observation. Here the CDR3 reads CASSQDTASGTRRDEQFF. CDR3 DNA: TGTGCCAGCAGCCAAGATACGGCTAGCGGAACGAGAAGGGATGAGCAGTTCTTC. The rearrangement uses TRBV3-1 (or the pseudogene TRBV3-2) and TRBJ2-1; TRBD2 aligns across 7 bases. This CDR3 comprises 18 residues. Germline assignment: CDR1 LGHDT and CDR2 YNNKEL (reference sequence). The V and J ends lost 0 bases and 8 bases, in that order; junction bases with no gene match: 16.

Only a few counts were recorded for this clone. The genes are TRBV11-2 and TRBJ2-2, with 8 bases aligning to TRBD1. The CDR3 contains 15 residues. Germline CDR1 SGHAT, CDR2 FQNNGV. V was clipped by 5 bases and J by 4 bases; unmatched bases: 6. CDR3 sequence reads: CASSPGTGSTGELFF. CDR3 coding DNA: TGTGCCAGCAGCCCCGGGACAGGTAGCACCGGGGAGCTGTTTTTT.